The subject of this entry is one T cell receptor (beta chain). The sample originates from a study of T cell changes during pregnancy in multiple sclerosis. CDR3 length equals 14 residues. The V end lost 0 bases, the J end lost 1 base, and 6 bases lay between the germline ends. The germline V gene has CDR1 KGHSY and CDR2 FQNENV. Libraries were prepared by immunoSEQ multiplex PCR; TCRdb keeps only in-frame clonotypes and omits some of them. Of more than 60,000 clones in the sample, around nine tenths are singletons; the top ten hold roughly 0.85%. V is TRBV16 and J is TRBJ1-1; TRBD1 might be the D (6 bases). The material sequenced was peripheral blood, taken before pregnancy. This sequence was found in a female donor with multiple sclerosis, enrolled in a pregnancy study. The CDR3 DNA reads TGTGCCAGCAGCCAATCGACAGGGAACACTGAAGCTTTCTTT. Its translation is CASSQSTGNTEAFF. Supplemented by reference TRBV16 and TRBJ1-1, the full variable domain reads GEEVAQTPKHLVRGEGQKAKLYCAPIKGHSYVFWYQQVLKNEFKFLISFQNENVFDETGMPKERFSAKCLPNSPCSLEIQATKLEDSAVYFCASSQSTGNTEAFFGQGTRLTVV.